The rows below give T cell receptor beta chains drawn from one sample of a study of blood T cell repertoires in COVID-19. Generated by immunoSEQ multiplex PCR, the TCRdb table keeps only in-frame clones and is missing some. The sample gives 150,000 to 190,000 clones, about 80% of which show up once; around 7.9% is in the top ten. Material: PBMCs or T cells enriched from blood (not recorded which). The origin of the receptors is a man aged 50-59 years who had recovered from COVID-19. Each CDR3 is given with its conserved first and last residue. Each record gives: J gene, D gene, clone size, V gene, CDR3 DNA, CDR3 protein. The D gene is left open where the match is weak. Part of the rows lack a size; the others show once, few, many or a class for expanded clones.

TRBJ1-2,TRBD1,.,TRBV12-3/TRBV12-4,TGTGCCAGCAGCACGGGACAGGTCTATGGCTACACCTTC,CASSTGQVYGYTF
TRBJ2-1,TRBD2,once,TRBV5-6,TGTGCCAGCAGACTAGCGGGGGATCACAATGAGCAGTTCTTC,CASRLAGDHNEQFF
TRBJ2-7,.,few,TRBV21-1,TGTGCCAGCAGCACAGATGGGGACAGGCGCTCCTACGAGCAGTACTTC,CASSTDGDRRSYEQYF
TRBJ1-1,TRBD1,.,TRBV3-1/TRBV3-2,TGTGCCAGCAGCCAACCAAAGACAGGGGTCGCGACTGAAGCTTTCTTT,CASSQPKTGVATEAFF
TRBJ1-3,.,.,TRBV7-8,TGTGCCAGCAGCTTGGAGTTTCAACCGGGAAACACCATATATTTT,CASSLEFQPGNTIYF
TRBJ2-1,.,.,TRBV7-2,TGTGCCAGCAGCCCGTTGGCGGGATTATACAATGAGCAGTTCTTC,CASSPLAGLYNEQFF
TRBJ1-5,.,.,TRBV3-1/TRBV3-2,TGTGCCAGCAGCCAAAGGAGGGGCCAGCCCCAGCATTTT,CASSQRRGQPQHF
TRBJ1-3,TRBD1,few,TRBV19,TGTGCCAGTAGTATTAGACAGGGGGCGTTTGGAAACACCATATATTTT,CASSIRQGAFGNTIYF
TRBJ1-5,.,.,TRBV6-2/TRBV6-3,TGTGCCAGCAGTAAGAGCGCGAGCGTAGGTCAGCCCCAGCATTTT,CASSKSASVGQPQHF
TRBJ2-5,TRBD2,.,TRBV7-9,TGTGCCAGCAGCCCGCAAGCCGGGACTAGCGCCGAGACCCAGTACTTC,CASSPQAGTSAETQYF
TRBJ2-3,.,.,TRBV21-1,TGTGCCAGCAGCTTATGGACTAGCGGGGAGAGCACAGATACGCAGTATTTT,CASSLWTSGESTDTQYF
TRBJ2-7,.,.,TRBV7-9,TGTGCCAGCAGCTTAAACAAACCCTACGAGCAGTACTTC,CASSLNKPYEQYF
TRBJ1-2,TRBD1,.,TRBV30,TGTGCCTGGGGATCAGGGGGTTATGGCTACACCTTC,CAWGSGGYGYTF
TRBJ2-1,TRBD2,.,TRBV2,TGTGCCAGCAGGACGGCGGGGGGGCCCTCCAATGAGCAGTTCTTC,CASRTAGGPSNEQFF
TRBJ1-6,TRBD1,.,TRBV6-5,TGTGCCAGCACCCTGACAGGGGTGGGAAATTCACCCCTCCACTTT,CASTLTGVGNSPLHF
TRBJ2-2,.,.,TRBV3-1/TRBV3-2,TGTGCCAGCAGCCCCCACCGGGGTGGGACCGGGGAGCTGTTTTTT,CASSPHRGGTGELFF
TRBJ1-5,.,.,TRBV29-1,TGCAGCGTTGAGGGGCTGATACTTGGCAATCAGCCCCAGCATTTT,CSVEGLILGNQPQHF
TRBJ2-7,TRBD2,few,TRBV28,TGTGCCAGCAGTTCGAAACCGGGACTAGTCGAGCAGTACTTC,CASSSKPGLVEQYF
TRBJ2-2,.,.,TRBV7-9,TGTGCCAGCAGCTCCGCGTTGCTAGGGAACACCGGGGAGCTGTTTTTT,CASSSALLGNTGELFF
TRBJ2-7,TRBD1,.,TRBV9,TGTGCCAGCAGCGCCCTGCTTACAGGGGGCGGGGGACTCGCCTACGAGCAGTACTTC,CASSALLTGGGGLAYEQYF
TRBJ1-6,TRBD1,.,TRBV25-1,TGTGCCAGCTCTAGACAGGGTCGCAATTCACCCCTCCACTTT,CASSRQGRNSPLHF
TRBJ2-7,.,.,TRBV6-6,TGTGCCAGCAGTTATATTAGGGGAAGTAGGGCCTACGAGCAGTACTTC,CASSYIRGSRAYEQYF
TRBJ1-1,.,once,TRBV20-1,TGCAGTGCACATGTAAACACTGAAGCTTTCTTT,CSAHVNTEAFF
TRBJ1-2,.,.,TRBV5-6,TGTGCCAGCAGCTTGGCCGGGACAAGGACGCTATTAGGCTACACCTTC,CASSLAGTRTLLGYTF
TRBJ1-3,.,once,TRBV19,TGTGCCAGTAGTAAAGCAGGAGGGGACTCTGGAAACACCATATATTTT,CASSKAGGDSGNTIYF
TRBJ1-5,TRBD1,.,TRBV18,TGTGCCAGCTCCTCCCGGGACAGTAGGGGAAATCAGCCCCAGCATTTT,CASSSRDSRGNQPQHF
TRBJ1-2,.,.,TRBV19,TGTGCCAGTAGTCCCCGAGGACAGATTAACTATGGCTACACCTTC,CASSPRGQINYGYTF
TRBJ2-2,.,.,TRBV10-3,TGTGCCCTAGGGGGCACCGGGGAGCTGTTTTTT,CALGGTGELFF
TRBJ1-2,.,.,TRBV2,TGTGCCAGCAGTGAATCGCTTGTCAGGGGAAAAAGCTACACCTTC,CASSESLVRGKSYTF
TRBJ2-2,TRBD1,.,TRBV2,TGTGCCAGCAGTGAGGGGACAGGGTCGGGCACCGGGGAGCTGTTTTTT,CASSEGTGSGTGELFF
TRBJ2-7,TRBD1,.,TRBV27,TGTGCCACCCAAGCCGGGACAGGGGACTACGAGCAGTACTTC,CATQAGTGDYEQYF
TRBJ1-1,.,.,TRBV6-5,TGTGCCAGCAGGCCCCCAGGGACAATGAACACTGAAGCTTTCTTT,CASRPPGTMNTEAFF
TRBJ2-5,.,few,TRBV2,TGTGCCAGCAGTGAAAGCGTTAGCAGGGTAGGAGAGACCCAGTACTTC,CASSESVSRVGETQYF
TRBJ2-1,TRBD1,few,TRBV11-3,TGTGCCAGCAGCTTAGAGACAGGGGCCTACAATGAGCAGTTCTTC,CASSLETGAYNEQFF
TRBJ1-1,.,.,TRBV19,TGTGCCAGTAGTATTCTAGGTGTCGTAGCTTTCTTT,CASSILGVVAFF
TRBJ2-5,TRBD2,.,TRBV5-1,TGCGCCAGCAGCTGGACTAGCGGATTGGAGACCCAGTACTTC,CASSWTSGLETQYF
TRBJ1-1,TRBD1,.,TRBV6-1,TGTGCCAGCAGTGAAGACAGGGGGCCCACTGAAGCTTTCTTT,CASSEDRGPTEAFF
TRBJ2-3,TRBD1,.,TRBV3-1/TRBV3-2,TGTGCCAGCAGCCAACTGTCGGGACAGACGTACACAGATACGCAGTATTTT,CASSQLSGQTYTDTQYF
TRBJ2-1,.,.,TRBV7-9,TGTGCCAGCAGCTTGGGCCAGGCCGGTTCAGGCTCCTACAATGAGCAGTTCTTC,CASSLGQAGSGSYNEQFF
TRBJ1-5,.,.,TRBV6-2/TRBV6-3,TGTGCCAGCAGTTACTCGACTCAGGGAACCTATAGCAATCAGCCCCAGCATTTT,CASSYSTQGTYSNQPQHF
TRBJ2-1,TRBD1,few,TRBV5-6,TGTGCCAGCAGCTTGACGGGACAGTTCAATGAGCAGTTCTTC,CASSLTGQFNEQFF
TRBJ2-2,TRBD1,.,TRBV7-2,TGTGCCAGCAGTCTAGTGGGACAGGGAGTCTCCGGGGAGCTGTTTTTT,CASSLVGQGVSGELFF
TRBJ1-6,TRBD1,.,TRBV7-8,TGTGCCAGCAGCTTGGGACAGGGGGCTAATTCACCCCTCCACTTT,CASSLGQGANSPLHF
TRBJ2-2,.,.,TRBV5-1,TGCGCCAGCAGCTTTCGTTCGGCTTGGGCGACGAACACCGGGGAGCTGTTTTTT,CASSFRSAWATNTGELFF
TRBJ2-1,TRBD2,.,TRBV12-5,TGTGCTAGTGGTTTGTGGCTAGCGGGGGGCAATGAGCAGTTCTTC,CASGLWLAGGNEQFF
TRBJ2-1,TRBD2,.,TRBV5-1,TGCGCCAGCAGTCCCGGGACTAGGGATTATGAGCAGTTCTTC,CASSPGTRDYEQFF
TRBJ2-2,TRBD2,.,TRBV5-4,TGTGCCAGCAGCTTGGACCTGGGACTAGCTGCCGGGGAGCTGTTTTTT,CASSLDLGLAAGELFF